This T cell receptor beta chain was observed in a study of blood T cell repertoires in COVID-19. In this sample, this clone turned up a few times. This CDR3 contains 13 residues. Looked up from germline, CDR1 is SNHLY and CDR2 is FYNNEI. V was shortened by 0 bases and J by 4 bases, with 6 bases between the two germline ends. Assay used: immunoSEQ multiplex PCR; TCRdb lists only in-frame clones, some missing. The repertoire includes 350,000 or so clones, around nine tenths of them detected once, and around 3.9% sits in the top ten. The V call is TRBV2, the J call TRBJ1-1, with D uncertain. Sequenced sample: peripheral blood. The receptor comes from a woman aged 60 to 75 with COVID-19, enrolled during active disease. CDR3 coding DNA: TGTGCCAGCAGTGAAGCCTCGGGCACTGAAGCTTTCTTT. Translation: CASSEASGTEAFF.